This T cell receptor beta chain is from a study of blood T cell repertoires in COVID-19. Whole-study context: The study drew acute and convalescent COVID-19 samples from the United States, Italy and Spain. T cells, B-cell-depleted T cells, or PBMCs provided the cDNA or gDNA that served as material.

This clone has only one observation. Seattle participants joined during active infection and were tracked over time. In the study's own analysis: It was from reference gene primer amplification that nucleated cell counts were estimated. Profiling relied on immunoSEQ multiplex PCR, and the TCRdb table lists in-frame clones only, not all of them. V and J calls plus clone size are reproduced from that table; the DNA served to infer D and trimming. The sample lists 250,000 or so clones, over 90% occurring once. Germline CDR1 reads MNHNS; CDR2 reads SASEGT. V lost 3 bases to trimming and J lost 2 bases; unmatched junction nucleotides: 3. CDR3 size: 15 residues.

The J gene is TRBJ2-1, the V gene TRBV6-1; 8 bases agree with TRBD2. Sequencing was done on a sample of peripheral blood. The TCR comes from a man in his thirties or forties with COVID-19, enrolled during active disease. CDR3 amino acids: CASSESSGPYNEQFF. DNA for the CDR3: TGTGCCAGCAGTGAGTCTAGCGGGCCCTACAATGAGCAGTTCTTC.